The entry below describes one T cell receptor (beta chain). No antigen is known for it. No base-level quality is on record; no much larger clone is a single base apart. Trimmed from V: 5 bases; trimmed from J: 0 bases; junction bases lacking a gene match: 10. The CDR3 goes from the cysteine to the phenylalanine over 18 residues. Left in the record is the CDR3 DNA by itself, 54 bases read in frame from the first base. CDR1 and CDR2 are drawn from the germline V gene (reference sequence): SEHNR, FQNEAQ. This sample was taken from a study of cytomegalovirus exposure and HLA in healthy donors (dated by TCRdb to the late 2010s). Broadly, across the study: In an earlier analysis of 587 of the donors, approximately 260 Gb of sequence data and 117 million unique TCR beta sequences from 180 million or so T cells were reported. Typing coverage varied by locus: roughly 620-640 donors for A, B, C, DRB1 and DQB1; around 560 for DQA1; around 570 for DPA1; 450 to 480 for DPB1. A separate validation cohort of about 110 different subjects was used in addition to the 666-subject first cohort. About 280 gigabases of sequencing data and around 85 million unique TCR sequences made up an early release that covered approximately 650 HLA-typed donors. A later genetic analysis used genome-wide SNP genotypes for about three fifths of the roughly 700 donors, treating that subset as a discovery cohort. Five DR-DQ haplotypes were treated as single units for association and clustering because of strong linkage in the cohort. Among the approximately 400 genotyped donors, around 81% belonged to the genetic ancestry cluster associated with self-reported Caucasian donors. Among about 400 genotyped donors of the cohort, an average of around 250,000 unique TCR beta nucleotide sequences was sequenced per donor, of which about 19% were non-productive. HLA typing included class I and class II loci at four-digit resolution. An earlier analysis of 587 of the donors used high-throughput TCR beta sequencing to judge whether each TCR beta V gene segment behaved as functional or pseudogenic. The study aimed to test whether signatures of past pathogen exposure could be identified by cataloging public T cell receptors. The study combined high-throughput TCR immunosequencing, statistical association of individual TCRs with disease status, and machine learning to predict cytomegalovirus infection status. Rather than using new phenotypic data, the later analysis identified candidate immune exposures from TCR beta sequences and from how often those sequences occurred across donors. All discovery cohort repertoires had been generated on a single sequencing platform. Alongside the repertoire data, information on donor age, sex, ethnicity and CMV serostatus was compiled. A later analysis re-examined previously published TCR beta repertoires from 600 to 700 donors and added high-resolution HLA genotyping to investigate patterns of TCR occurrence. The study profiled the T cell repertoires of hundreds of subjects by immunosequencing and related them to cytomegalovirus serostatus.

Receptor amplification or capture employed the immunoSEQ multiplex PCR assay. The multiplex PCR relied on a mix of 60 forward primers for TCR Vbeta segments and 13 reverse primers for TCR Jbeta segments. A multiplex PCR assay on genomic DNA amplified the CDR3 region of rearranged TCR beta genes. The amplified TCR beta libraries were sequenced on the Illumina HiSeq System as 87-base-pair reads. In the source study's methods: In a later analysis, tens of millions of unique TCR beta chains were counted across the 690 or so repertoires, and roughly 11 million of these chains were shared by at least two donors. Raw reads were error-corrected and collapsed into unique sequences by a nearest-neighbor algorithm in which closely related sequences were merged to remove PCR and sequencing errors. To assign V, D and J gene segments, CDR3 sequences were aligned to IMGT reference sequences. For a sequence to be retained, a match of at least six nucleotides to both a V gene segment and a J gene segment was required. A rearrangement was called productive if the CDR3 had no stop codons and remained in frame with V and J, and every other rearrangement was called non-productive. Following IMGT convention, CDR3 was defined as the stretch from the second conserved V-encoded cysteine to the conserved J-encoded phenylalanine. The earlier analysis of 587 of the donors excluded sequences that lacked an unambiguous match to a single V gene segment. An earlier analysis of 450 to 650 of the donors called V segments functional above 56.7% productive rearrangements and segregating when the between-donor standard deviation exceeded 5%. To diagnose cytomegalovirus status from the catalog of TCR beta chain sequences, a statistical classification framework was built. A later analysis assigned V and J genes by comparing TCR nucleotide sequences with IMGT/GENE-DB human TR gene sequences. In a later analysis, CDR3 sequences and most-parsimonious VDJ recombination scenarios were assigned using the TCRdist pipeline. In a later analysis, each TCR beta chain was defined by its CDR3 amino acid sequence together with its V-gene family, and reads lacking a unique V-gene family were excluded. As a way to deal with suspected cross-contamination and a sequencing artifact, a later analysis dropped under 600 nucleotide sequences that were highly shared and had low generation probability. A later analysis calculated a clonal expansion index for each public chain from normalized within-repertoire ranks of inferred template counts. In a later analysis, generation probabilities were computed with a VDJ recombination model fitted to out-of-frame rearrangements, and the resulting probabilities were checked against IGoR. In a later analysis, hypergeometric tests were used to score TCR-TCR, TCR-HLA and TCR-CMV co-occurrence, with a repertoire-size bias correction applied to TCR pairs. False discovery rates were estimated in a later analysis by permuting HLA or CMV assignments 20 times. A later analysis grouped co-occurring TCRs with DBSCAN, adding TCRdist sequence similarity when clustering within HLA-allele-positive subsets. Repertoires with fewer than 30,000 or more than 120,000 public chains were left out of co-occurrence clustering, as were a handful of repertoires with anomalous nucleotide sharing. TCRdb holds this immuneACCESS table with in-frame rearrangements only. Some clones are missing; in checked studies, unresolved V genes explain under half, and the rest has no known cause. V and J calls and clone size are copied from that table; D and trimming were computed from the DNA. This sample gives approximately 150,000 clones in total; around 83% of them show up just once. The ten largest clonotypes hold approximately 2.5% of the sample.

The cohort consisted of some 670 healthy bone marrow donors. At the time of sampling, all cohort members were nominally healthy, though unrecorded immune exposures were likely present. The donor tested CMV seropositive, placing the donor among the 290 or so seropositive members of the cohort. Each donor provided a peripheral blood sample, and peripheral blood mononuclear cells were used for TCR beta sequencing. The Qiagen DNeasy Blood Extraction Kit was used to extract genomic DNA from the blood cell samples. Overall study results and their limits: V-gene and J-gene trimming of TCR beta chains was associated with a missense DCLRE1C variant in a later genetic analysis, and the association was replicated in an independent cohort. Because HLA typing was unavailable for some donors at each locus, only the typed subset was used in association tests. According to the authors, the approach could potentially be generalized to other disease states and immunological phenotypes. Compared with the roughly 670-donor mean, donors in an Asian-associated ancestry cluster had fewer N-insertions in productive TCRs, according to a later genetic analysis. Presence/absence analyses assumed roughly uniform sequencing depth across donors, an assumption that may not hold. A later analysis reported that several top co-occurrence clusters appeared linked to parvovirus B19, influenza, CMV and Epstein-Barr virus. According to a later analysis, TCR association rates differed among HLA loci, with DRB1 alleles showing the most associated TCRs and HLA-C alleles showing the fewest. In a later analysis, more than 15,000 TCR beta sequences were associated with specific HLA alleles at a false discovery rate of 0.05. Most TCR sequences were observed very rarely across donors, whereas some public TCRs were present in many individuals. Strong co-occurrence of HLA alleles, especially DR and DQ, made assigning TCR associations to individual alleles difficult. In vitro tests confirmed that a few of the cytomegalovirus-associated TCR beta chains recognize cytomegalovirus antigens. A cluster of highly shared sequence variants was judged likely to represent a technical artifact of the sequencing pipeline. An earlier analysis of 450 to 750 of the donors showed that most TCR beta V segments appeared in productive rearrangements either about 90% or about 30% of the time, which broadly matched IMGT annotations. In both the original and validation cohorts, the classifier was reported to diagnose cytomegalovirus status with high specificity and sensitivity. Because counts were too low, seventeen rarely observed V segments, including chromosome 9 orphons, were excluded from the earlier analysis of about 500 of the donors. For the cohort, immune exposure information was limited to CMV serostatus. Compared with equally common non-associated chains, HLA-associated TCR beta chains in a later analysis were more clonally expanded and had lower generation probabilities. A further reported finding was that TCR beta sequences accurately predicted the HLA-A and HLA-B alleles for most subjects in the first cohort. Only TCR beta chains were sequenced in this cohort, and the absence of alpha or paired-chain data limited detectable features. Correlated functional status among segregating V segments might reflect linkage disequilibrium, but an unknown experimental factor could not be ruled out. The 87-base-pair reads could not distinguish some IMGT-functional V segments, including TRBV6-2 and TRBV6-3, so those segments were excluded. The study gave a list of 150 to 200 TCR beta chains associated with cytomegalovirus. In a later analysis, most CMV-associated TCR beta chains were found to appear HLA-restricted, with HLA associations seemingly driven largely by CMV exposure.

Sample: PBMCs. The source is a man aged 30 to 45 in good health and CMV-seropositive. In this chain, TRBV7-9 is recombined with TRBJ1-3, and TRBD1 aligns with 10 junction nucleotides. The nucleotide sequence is TGTGCCAGCAGCATCCGTCGGGGACAGGGGATCTCTGGAAACACCATATATTTT. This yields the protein CASSIRRGQGISGNTIYF.